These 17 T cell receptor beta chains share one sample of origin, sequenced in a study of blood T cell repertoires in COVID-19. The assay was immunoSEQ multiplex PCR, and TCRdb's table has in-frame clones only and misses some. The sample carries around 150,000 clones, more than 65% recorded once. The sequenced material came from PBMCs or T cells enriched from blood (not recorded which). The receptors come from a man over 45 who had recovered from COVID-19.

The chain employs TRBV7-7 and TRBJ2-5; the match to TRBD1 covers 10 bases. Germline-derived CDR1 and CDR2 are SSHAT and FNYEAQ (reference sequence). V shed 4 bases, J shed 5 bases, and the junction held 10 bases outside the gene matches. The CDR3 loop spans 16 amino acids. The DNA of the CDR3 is TGTGCCAGCAGCTCCTGGGCGGGACAGGGGTATGAGACCCAGTACTTC. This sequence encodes CASSSWAGQGYETQYF.

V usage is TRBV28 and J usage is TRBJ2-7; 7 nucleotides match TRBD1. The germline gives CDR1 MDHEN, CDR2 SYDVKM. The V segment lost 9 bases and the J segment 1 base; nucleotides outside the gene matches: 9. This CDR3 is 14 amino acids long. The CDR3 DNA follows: TGTGCCAGTCGGGACAGCCGAGGGTCCTACGAGCAGTACTTC. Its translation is CASRDSRGSYEQYF. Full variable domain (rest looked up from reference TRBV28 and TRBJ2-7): DVKVTQSSRYLVKRTGEKVFLECVQDMDHENMFWYRQDPGLGLRLIYFSYDVKMKEKGDIPEGYSVSREKKERFSLILESASTNQTSMYLCASRDSRGSYEQYFGPGTRLTVT.

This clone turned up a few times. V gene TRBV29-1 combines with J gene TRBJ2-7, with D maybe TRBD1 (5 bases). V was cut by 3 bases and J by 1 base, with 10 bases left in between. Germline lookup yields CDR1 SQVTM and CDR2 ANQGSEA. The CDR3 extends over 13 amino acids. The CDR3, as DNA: TGCAGCGTTGAGATTCAGGGTTCCTACGAGCAGTACTTC. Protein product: CSVEIQGSYEQYF.

The chain's CDR3 is CASSPVRANYGYTF. The CDR3 DNA reads TGTGCCAGCAGCCCGGTGAGGGCTAACTATGGCTACACCTTC. The chain links TRBV2 to TRBJ1-2; D remains ambiguous. Germline CDR1 is SNHLY and CDR2 is FYNNEI. This CDR3 comprises 14 residues. V gave up 6 bases and J gave up 0 bases, with 11 bases separating them.

The CDR3: CASRSVAYEQYF. DNA for the CDR3: TGTGCCAGCAGGTCGGTTGCCTACGAGCAGTACTTC. The genes are TRBV2 and TRBJ2-7; D is unresolved. Between the trimmed V and J ends, which lost 6 bases and 2 bases, there was a span of 8 bases. Germline CDR1 SNHLY, CDR2 FYNNEI. CDR3 length equals 12 residues.

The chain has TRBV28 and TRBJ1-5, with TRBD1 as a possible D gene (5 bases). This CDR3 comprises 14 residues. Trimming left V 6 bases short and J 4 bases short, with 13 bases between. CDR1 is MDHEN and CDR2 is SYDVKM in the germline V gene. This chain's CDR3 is CASSQGGENQPQHF. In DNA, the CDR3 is TGTGCCAGCAGCCAGGGAGGCGAGAATCAGCCCCAGCATTTT. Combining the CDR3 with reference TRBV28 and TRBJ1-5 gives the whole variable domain DVKVTQSSRYLVKRTGEKVFLECVQDMDHENMFWYRQDPGLGLRLIYFSYDVKMKEKGDIPEGYSVSREKKERFSLILESASTNQTSMYLCASSQGGENQPQHFGDGTRLSIL.

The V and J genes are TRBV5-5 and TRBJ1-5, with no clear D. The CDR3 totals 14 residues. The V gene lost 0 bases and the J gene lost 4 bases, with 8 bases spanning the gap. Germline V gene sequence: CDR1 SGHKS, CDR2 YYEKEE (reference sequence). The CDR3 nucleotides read TGTGCCAGCAGCTTGGCTTCGGGAAATCAGCCCCAGCATTTT. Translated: CASSLASGNQPQHF. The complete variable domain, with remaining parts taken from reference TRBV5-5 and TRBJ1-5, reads DAGVTQSPTHLIKTRGQQVTLRCSPISGHKSVSWYQQVLGQGPQFIFQYYEKEERGRGNFPDRFSARQFPNYSSELNVNALLLGDSALYLCASSLASGNQPQHFGDGTRLSIL.

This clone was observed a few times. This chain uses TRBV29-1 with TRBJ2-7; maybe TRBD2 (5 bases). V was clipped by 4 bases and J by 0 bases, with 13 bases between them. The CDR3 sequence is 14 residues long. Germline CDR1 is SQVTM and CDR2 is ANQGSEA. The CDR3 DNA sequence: TGCAGCGTTGTTATGAGGAGGAACTCCTACGAGCAGTACTTC. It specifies CSVVMRRNSYEQYF.

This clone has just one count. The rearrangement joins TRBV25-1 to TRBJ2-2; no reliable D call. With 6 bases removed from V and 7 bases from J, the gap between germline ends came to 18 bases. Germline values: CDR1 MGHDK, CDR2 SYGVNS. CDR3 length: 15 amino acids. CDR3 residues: CASSPKGQVDGELFF. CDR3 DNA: TGTGCCAGCAGCCCAAAAGGCCAGGTCGACGGGGAGCTGTTTTTT.

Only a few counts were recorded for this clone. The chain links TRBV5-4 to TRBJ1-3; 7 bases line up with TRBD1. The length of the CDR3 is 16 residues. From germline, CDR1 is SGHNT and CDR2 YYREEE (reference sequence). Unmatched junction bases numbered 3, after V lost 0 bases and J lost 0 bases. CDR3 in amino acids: CASSLGGQPSGNTIYF. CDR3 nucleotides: TGTGCCAGCAGCTTGGGGGGACAGCCCTCTGGAAACACCATATATTTT.

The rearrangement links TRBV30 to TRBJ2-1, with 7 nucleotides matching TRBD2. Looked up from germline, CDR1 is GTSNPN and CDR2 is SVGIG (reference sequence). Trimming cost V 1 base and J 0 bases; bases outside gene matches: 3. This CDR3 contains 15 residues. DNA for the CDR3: TGTGCCTGGAGTGGCGGGGGAAGCTCCTACAATGAGCAGTTCTTC. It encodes CAWSGGGSSYNEQFF.

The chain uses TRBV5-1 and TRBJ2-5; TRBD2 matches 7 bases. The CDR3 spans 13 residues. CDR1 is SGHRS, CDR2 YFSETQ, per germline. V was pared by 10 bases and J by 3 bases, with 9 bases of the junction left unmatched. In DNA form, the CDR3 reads TGCGCCGGGAGGGGCAGCGCGGAAGAGACCCAGTACTTC. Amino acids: CAGRGSAEETQYF.

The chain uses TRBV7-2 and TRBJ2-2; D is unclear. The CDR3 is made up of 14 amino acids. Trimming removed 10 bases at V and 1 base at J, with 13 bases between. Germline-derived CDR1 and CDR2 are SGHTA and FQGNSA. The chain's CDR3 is CATQQPGNTGELFF. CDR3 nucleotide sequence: TGTGCCACACAACAGCCAGGGAACACCGGGGAGCTGTTTTTT. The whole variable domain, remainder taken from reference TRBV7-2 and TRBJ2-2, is GAGVSQSPSNKVTEKGKDVELRCDPISGHTALYWYRQSLGQGLEFLIYFQGNSAPDKSGLPSDRFSAERTGGSVSTLTIQRTQQEDSAVYLCATQQPGNTGELFFGEGSRLTVL.

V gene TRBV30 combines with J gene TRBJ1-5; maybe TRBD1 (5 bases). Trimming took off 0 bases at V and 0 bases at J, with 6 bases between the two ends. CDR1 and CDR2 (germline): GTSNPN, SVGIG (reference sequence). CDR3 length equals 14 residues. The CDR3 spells CAWSVGGSNQPQHF. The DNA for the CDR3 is TGTGCCTGGAGTGTCGGGGGTAGCAATCAGCCCCAGCATTTT.

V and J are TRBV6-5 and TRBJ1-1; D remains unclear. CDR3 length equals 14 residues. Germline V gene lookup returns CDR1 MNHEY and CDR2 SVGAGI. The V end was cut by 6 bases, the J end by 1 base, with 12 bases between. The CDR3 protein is CASSYRSKNTEAFF. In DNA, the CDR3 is TGTGCCAGCAGCTACCGGAGCAAGAACACTGAAGCTTTCTTT.

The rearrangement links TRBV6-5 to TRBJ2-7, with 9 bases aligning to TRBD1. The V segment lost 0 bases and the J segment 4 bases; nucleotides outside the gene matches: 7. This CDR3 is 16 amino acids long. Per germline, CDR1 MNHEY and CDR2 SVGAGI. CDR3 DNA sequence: TGTGCCAGCAGTTACTCAGTCCCGGGACAGGGTTACGAGCAGTACTTC. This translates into CASSYSVPGQGYEQYF.

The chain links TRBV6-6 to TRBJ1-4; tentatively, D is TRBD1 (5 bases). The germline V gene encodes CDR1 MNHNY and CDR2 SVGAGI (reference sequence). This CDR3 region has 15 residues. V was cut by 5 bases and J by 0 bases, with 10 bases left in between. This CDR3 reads CASSDSDATNEKLFF. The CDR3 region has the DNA TGTGCCAGCAGTGACAGCGATGCAACTAATGAAAAACTGTTTTTT.